Included here is one TCR beta chain sequence, with context. This record belongs to a study of blood T cell repertoires in COVID-19. Study-wide background: Some COVID-19 samples were acute and others convalescent; all came from the United States, Italy and Spain.

Using immunoSEQ multiplex PCR, the repertoire was profiled, and TCRdb retains in-frame clones only, with some absent. The repertoire consists of 230,000 or so clones, with around 91% occurring once and the leading ten covering 2% to 2.5%. The specimen sequenced was peripheral blood. This TCR was recovered from a woman in her sixties with COVID-19, enrolled during active disease.

The CDR3 spells CASSQVTSFTETQYF. The DNA of the CDR3 is TGCGCCAGCAGCCAGGTTACTAGCTTCACAGAGACCCAGTACTTC. V is TRBV4-1 and J is TRBJ2-5, with D perhaps matching TRBD2 (6 bases). CDR3 length equals 15 residues. Trimming shortened V by 3 bases and J by 4 bases, and 15 bases separated the two germline ends. Germline assignment: CDR1 MGHRA and CDR2 YSYEKL.